The rows below give T cell receptor beta chains drawn from one sample of a study of tumor T cells in aggressive B-cell lymphoma. Data came from immunoSEQ multiplex PCR; TCRdb stores just in-frame clones and leaves some out. The sample gives more than 2,500 clones, 65% to 90% of which show up once; approximately 15% is in the top ten. Sample: tumor tissue. The receptors were gathered from an adult with diffuse large B cell lymphoma. Some clones in this sample may be carry-over from other donors' samples. Both conserved end residues are part of each CDR3. Each record gives: clone size, V gene, D gene, J gene, CDR3 DNA, CDR3 protein. The D gene is left open where the match is weak. Clone size appears in some rows only: once, few, many, or a class for an expanded clone.

-	TRBV7-2	TRBD1	TRBJ1-6	TGTGCCAGCAGCTTAGGGGGACAGGCTAATTCACCCCTCCACTTT	CASSLGGQANSPLHF
-	TRBV7-9	-	TRBJ1-6	TGTGCCAGCAGCCTCGTACAGGGAGACTATAATTCACCCCTCCACTTT	CASSLVQGDYNSPLHF
-	TRBV5-1	TRBD1	TRBJ1-1	TGCGCCAGCAGCACAATACCGGGACAGGGTAACACTGAAGCTTTCTTT	CASSTIPGQGNTEAFF
-	TRBV30	-	TRBJ1-6	TGTGCCTGGAGTGTCACAGGGCATGGATTACCCCTCCACTTT	CAWSVTGHGLPLHF
-	TRBV29-1	-	TRBJ1-1	TGCAGCGTATCGGGCACTGAAGCTTTCTTT	CSVSGTEAFF
-	TRBV7-9	TRBD1	TRBJ1-2	TGTGCCAGCAGCCCGGACAGGGCATTTGGTGGCTACACCTTC	CASSPDRAFGGYTF
-	TRBV19	-	TRBJ2-1	TGTGCCAGTAGTCCTAGGAGCTCCTACAATGAGCAGTTCTTC	CASSPRSSYNEQFF
-	TRBV6-5	TRBD1	TRBJ1-1	TGTGCCAGCAGTTACTACAGGGGGCTGGGCACTGAAGCTTTCTTT	CASSYYRGLGTEAFF
-	TRBV18	-	TRBJ2-5	TGTGCCAGCTCACCTCAGGGGGAGACCCAGTACTTC	CASSPQGETQYF
-	TRBV5-1	-	TRBJ1-1	TGCGCCAGCAGCTTGAACAGCGGCGACGGGGCTTTCTTT	CASSLNSGDGAFF
-	TRBV5-4	-	TRBJ1-1	TGCGCCAGCAGCCAATTACTCGAGGGGGGGGACACTGAAGCTTTCTTT	CASSQLLEGGDTEAFF
-	TRBV4-3	TRBD2	TRBJ2-5	TGCGCCAGCAGCCAAGTCCCTAGCGGGAGTGTCCAAGAGACCCAGTACTTC	CASSQVPSGSVQETQYF
-	TRBV7-9	-	TRBJ1-2	TGTGCCAGCAGCTTAGGGCAGACAATCTATGGCTACACCTTC	CASSLGQTIYGYTF
-	TRBV19	-	TRBJ1-1	TGTGCCAATAGTCGTAGACGGACTATGAACACTGAAGCTTTCTTT	CANSRRRTMNTEAFF
-	TRBV11-2	-	TRBJ2-1	TGTGCCAGCAGCAGTACAGGGCCTTGCTTCTTC	CASSSTGPCFF
-	TRBV10-3	TRBD1	TRBJ1-1	TGTGCCATCAGGGGACAGGGCGGCACTGAAGCTTTCTTT	CAIRGQGGTEAFF
few	TRBV7-8	-	TRBJ2-1	TGTGCCAGCAGCTTATTCGGGGGAAGCTGGCTGTTCTTC	CASSLFGGSWLFF
-	TRBV29-1	-	TRBJ1-2	TGCAGTGTCTCCAGGGTTAACTATGGCTACACCTTC	CSVSRVNYGYTF
-	TRBV4-3	-	TRBJ1-5	TGCGCCAGCAGCCAAGATATAAATCAGCCCCAGCATTTT	CASSQDINQPQHF
-	TRBV5-1	TRBD1	TRBJ2-4	TGCGCCAGCAGCTTGCAGACAGGGTCGAACATTCAGTACTTC	CASSLQTGSNIQYF
-	TRBV6-5	-	TRBJ2-2	TGTGCCAGCCTACCCCCAGGGATGAACACCGGGGAGCTGTTTTTT	CASLPPGMNTGELFF
-	TRBV29-1	-	TRBJ2-7	TGCAGCGTTGAAGTGGCATTATCCTACGAGCAGTACTTC	CSVEVALSYEQYF
-	TRBV28	TRBD1	TRBJ2-5	TGTGCCAGCAGGGGTCCAGGGGGCCGAGCGGACTTC	CASRGPGGRADF
-	TRBV27	-	TRBJ2-3	TGTGCCAGCAGTTCGACCCCTTACACGGAGCGTTCACCAGATACGCAGTATTTT	CASSSTPYTERSPDTQYF
-	TRBV19	-	TRBJ1-5	TGTGCCAGTAGTATAGAAGGGAGGAATCAGCCCCAGCATTTT	CASSIEGRNQPQHF
-	TRBV10-3	-	TRBJ1-5	TGTGCCATCAGTGAGTCGTCGGGGTCGGAAGGCAATCAGCCCCAGCATTTT	CAISESSGSEGNQPQHF
once	TRBV4-1	-	TRBJ1-4	TGCGCCAGCAGCCAAGGCGGCCAGGGAAATGAAAAACTGTTTTTT	CASSQGGQGNEKLFF
once	TRBV5-8	TRBD2	TRBJ2-5	TGTGCCAGCATCCCCTGGGGGGGAGGCCGCCAAGAGACCCAGTACTTC	CASIPWGGGRQETQYF
few	TRBV5-5	-	TRBJ1-5	TGTGCCAGCAGCCCTTGGGACATCAATCAGCCCCAGCATTTT	CASSPWDINQPQHF
-	TRBV6-6	-	TRBJ1-4	TGTGCCAGCATCGGAGGGATGGGATTAGGGGACGAGTTTTTT	CASIGGMGLGDEFF
-	TRBV18	TRBD2	TRBJ2-5	TGTGCCAGCTCACCACGACTAGCGGGAGGGATCCAAGAGACCCAGTACTTC	CASSPRLAGGIQETQYF
few	TRBV6-5	-	TRBJ1-1	TGTGCCAGCAGTTCCGGGACACCCAACACTGAAGCTTTCTTT	CASSSGTPNTEAFF
-	TRBV5-1	TRBD1	TRBJ2-5	TGCGCCAGCAGAGACAGGGTGCCGGGGACCCAGTACTTC	CASRDRVPGTQYF
-	TRBV10-3	-	TRBJ1-5	TGTGCCTCCGGGGGGAGGGCAGTTGATCAGCCCCAGCATTTT	CASGGRAVDQPQHF
-	TRBV11-2	-	TRBJ2-7	TGTGCCAGCAGCTTAGGGGTGGGCAGCTTCGTAGGGCAGTACTTC	CASSLGVGSFVGQYF
-	TRBV7-9	-	TRBJ2-1	TGTGCCAGCAGCTTAACGGAGCTTCTTAATGAGCAGTTCTTC	CASSLTELLNEQFF
-	TRBV27	TRBD1	TRBJ1-5	TGTGCCAGCAGTCCCCGGACAGGGGACAATCAGCCCCAGCATTTT	CASSPRTGDNQPQHF
-	TRBV23-1	-	TRBJ1-3	TGCGCCAGCAGTCCGGGGAGGGAGGGGAACTTCCGAAACACCATATATTTT	CASSPGREGNFRNTIYF
once	TRBV14	TRBD2	TRBJ2-1	TGTGCCAGCAGGACCAGCGGGAGGTCTTACAATGAGCAGTTCTTC	CASRTSGRSYNEQFF
-	TRBV5-1	-	TRBJ2-1	TGCGCCAGCAGCTGGAGGGGCTACAATGAGCAGTTCTTC	CASSWRGYNEQFF
-	TRBV7-2	TRBD1	TRBJ2-1	TGTGCCAGCAGCTTGAGGACAGGGGGTTACAATGAGCAGTTCTTC	CASSLRTGGYNEQFF
-	TRBV29-1	-	TRBJ2-2	TGCAGCGTACAGGCTATCACCGGGGAGCTGTTTTTT	CSVQAITGELFF